The 27 T cell receptor beta chains listed next were all sequenced from one sample in a study of immune heterogeneity within non-small cell lung tumors. Bulk tumor genomic DNA served as template, at 550 to 600 ng per sample. Biopsies, several per primary tumor and spaced far apart, were collected during surgery. Each patient presented with untreated, newly diagnosed non-small cell lung cancer and received curative surgery. A first 10-cycle multiplex round used 32 V-gene and 13 J-gene primers on TCR beta CDR3. Each CDR3 protein is one row after TCRdb ran MiXCR on the multiplex PCR reads. The sample consists of about 2,900 distinct CDR3 sequences, roughly 21% of them appearing once. Material: lung tumor tissue. These receptors all come from a man between 60 and 70 years old with non-small cell lung cancer.

By proportion, this clonotype is medium-sized. The chain uses TRBV19 and TRBJ2-1; no clear D gene. Per the germline V gene, CDR1 is LNHDA and CDR2 is SQIVND (reference sequence). This CDR3 is built from 12 residues. Trimming took off 6 bases at V and 6 bases at J, with 9 bases between the two ends. This CDR3 is CASRDGRNEQFF. The CDR3 DNA is TGTGCCAGTAGGGACGGGCGCAATGAGCAGTTCTTC.

In regard to this clonotype: Possible read error: a much larger clone is one base away. The genes are TRBV3-1 and TRBJ2-5, with TRBD1 matching over 9 bases. The germline gives CDR1 LGHDT, CDR2 YNNKEL (reference sequence). The CDR3 extends over 14 amino acids. The CDR3 region is CARSQSTGGETQYF. CDR3 DNA: TGTGCCAGAAGCCAATCGACAGGGGGGGAGACCCAGTACTTC.

This clonotype counts as medium-sized. V usage is TRBV20-1 and J usage is TRBJ2-7; maybe TRBD2 (5 bases). There are 15 residues in the CDR3. CDR1 is DFQATT and CDR2 is SNEGSKA in the germline V gene (reference sequence). Trimming took off 3 bases at V and 1 base at J, with 16 bases between the two ends. CDR3 nucleotides: TGCAGTGCTAGGGCCCCTGGGAGCGTATCCTACGAGCAGTACTTC. The encoded protein is CSARAPGSVSYEQYF.

As to this clonotype: A read error may account for a junction end that differs from germline. CDR3 sequence reads: CVSSFSNQTQHF. The DNA of the CDR3 is TGTGTCAGCAGTTTTAGCAATCAGACCCAGCATTTT. The chain couples TRBV12-3 or TRBV12-4 to TRBJ1-5; D is undetermined. This CDR3 comprises 12 residues.

Of note for this clonotype: This clone may be a read error of a much larger clone one base away. V is TRBV18 and J is TRBJ2-7, with 11 positions matching TRBD1. Germline CDR1 is KGHSH and CDR2 is LQKENI. The CDR3 covers 14 residues. Germline trimming cut 6 bases from V and 6 bases from J; bases unmatched to any gene: 7. CDR3 loop: CASSPTGTGGEQYF. CDR3 nucleotides: TGTGCCAGCTCTCCTACCGGGACAGGGGGCGAGCAGTACTTC. The complete variable domain, with remaining parts taken from reference TRBV18 and TRBJ2-7, reads NAGVMQNPRHLVRRRGQEARLRCSPMKGHSHVYWYRQLPEEGLKFMVYLQKENIIDESGMPKERFSAEFPKEGPSILRIQQVVRGDSAAYFCASSPTGTGGEQYFGPGTRLTVT.

This clonotype rates as large (0.1 to 1%). The chain couples TRBV19 to TRBJ2-7; weak D call: TRBD2 (5 bases). Trimming took 4 bases from V and 4 from J, leaving 11 bases between them. The CDR3 runs 13 residues. The germline CDR1 and CDR2 sequences are LNHDA and SQIVND (reference sequence). The CDR3 DNA sequence: TGTGCCAGTAGTAGCCGGGGTGGTTACGAGCAGTACTTC. It is translated as CASSSRGGYEQYF. The whole variable domain, remainder taken from reference TRBV19 and TRBJ2-7, is DGGITQSPKYLFRKEGQNVTLSCEQNLNHDAMYWYRQDPGQGLRLIYYSQIVNDFQKGDIAEGYSVSREKKESFPLTVTSAQKNPTAFYLCASSSRGGYEQYFGPGTRLTVT.

This sequence joins TRBV13 and TRBJ2-7; D might be TRBD1 (6 bases). Trimming stripped 5 bases from V and 0 bases from J, with 11 bases between. There are 14 residues in the CDR3. CDR1 and CDR2 from the germline V gene are PRHDT and FYEKMQ (reference sequence). CDR3 DNA sequence: TGTGCCAGCAGCGCCAACAGGGACTCCTACGAGCAGTACTTC. Its protein is CASSANRDSYEQYF.

Within the sample, this clonotype is medium-sized. V gene TRBV19 combines with J gene TRBJ2-2; D remains unclear. The CDR3 has 17 amino acids. The germline V gene has CDR1 LNHDA and CDR2 SQIVND (reference sequence). V lost 6 bases, J lost 0 bases, and 17 bases lay in between. CDR3 loop: CASRDPVRVANTGELFF. CDR3 nucleotide sequence: TGTGCCAGTAGAGACCCAGTAAGGGTAGCGAACACCGGGGAGCTGTTTTTT.

Comment on this clonotype: The junction shows a germline mismatch at one end, possibly a read error. The chain has TRBV6-1 and TRBJ1-4; a weak D match, TRBD1 (5 bases). This CDR3 region has 15 residues. Germline V lookup: CDR1 MNHNS, CDR2 SASEGT. CDR3 loop: CSSSQPGKGEEKLFF. CDR3 DNA sequence: TGTTCCAGCAGTCAACCTGGGAAAGGGGAAGAAAAACTGTTTTTT.

On this clonotype itself: A clone one base away is much larger, so this may be a read error. V and J are TRBV27 and TRBJ2-1, with D unclear. V shed 7 bases and J shed 9 bases, with 19 bases lying between them. The CDR3 length is 14 residues. CDR1 is MNHEY and CDR2 is SMNVEV in the germline V gene (reference sequence). The DNA for the CDR3 is TGTGCCAGCATGAAATCTAACATGGCCGCTGAGCAGTTCTTC. Translation: CASMKSNMAAEQFF.

This clonotype ranks as large. J is TRBJ2-3 and V is TRBV2; D is unclear. This CDR3 has 13 amino acids. Germline CDR1 and CDR2: SNHLY and FYNNEI. Trimming took 3 bases from V and 6 from J, leaving 10 bases between them. This chain's CDR3 is CASSDVSRDTQYF. The CDR3 DNA reads as TGTGCCAGCAGTGACGTAAGCCGCGATACGCAGTATTTT.

To note about this clonotype: A much larger clone differs by one base, so this may be a read error. The rearrangement uses TRBV19 and TRBJ2-7; 8 bases align to TRBD2. There are 14 residues in the CDR3. CDR1 and CDR2 from the germline V gene are LNHDA and SQIVND (reference sequence). CDR3 nucleotide sequence: TGTGCCAGTATTATAGCTAGCGGGTCCTACGAGCAGTACTTC. Translating gives CASIIASGSYEQYF.

This clonotype is judged medium-sized. The rearrangement links TRBV20-1 to TRBJ1-5, with no clear D. V gave up 4 bases and J gave up 1 base, with 26 bases separating them. The CDR3 runs to 19 residues. Germline V gene lookup returns CDR1 DFQATT and CDR2 SNEGSKA (reference sequence). CDR3 bases: TGCAGTGCTACCCACTCCCTTCTCGCCGGGTCCCTAAGCAATCAGCCCCAGCATTTT. As protein: CSATHSLLAGSLSNQPQHF.

This clonotype is classed as medium-sized. The CDR3 region has the DNA TGTGCCAGTAGTATCGGACAGGGGGCGCGTCAAGAGACCCAGTACTTC. This translates into CASSIGQGARQETQYF. The chain links TRBV19 to TRBJ2-5, with 11 positions matching TRBD1. Germline V gene lookup returns CDR1 LNHDA and CDR2 SQIVND (reference sequence). The CDR3 sequence is 16 residues long. J gave up 2 bases and V 3 bases, and 5 bases lay outside the gene matches. The whole variable domain, remainder taken from reference TRBV19 and TRBJ2-5, is DGGITQSPKYLFRKEGQNVTLSCEQNLNHDAMYWYRQDPGQGLRLIYYSQIVNDFQKGDIAEGYSVSREKKESFPLTVTSAQKNPTAFYLCASSIGQGARQETQYFGPGTRLLVL.

V usage is TRBV6-9 and J usage is TRBJ1-5, with D unclear. With 3 bases removed from V and 0 bases from J, the gap between germline ends came to 18 bases. Germline V CDR1 and CDR2: MNHGY, SVAAGI. The CDR3 consists of 18 residues. CDR3 DNA: TGTGCCAGCAGTTACCCCGTGGGGTATGGTGATAGCAATCAGCCCCAGCATTTT. This gives the protein CASSYPVGYGDSNQPQHF.

This clonotype is labeled medium-sized. This chain uses TRBV28 with TRBJ2-2; maybe TRBD1 (6 bases). There are 14 residues in the CDR3. The germline V gene has CDR1 MDHEN and CDR2 SYDVKM. V lost 5 bases and J 8 bases, leaving 15 bases between the germline ends. DNA for the CDR3: TGTGCCAGCAGTCACCAGGGGAGTAGGGGGGAGCTGTTTTTT. Translation: CASSHQGSRGELFF. The full variable domain, rest sourced from reference TRBV28 and TRBJ2-2, is DVKVTQSSRYLVKRTGEKVFLECVQDMDHENMFWYRQDPGLGLRLIYFSYDVKMKEKGDIPEGYSVSREKKERFSLILESASTNQTSMYLCASSHQGSRGELFFGEGSRLTVL.

This clonotype rates as large. The CDR3: CASSYSSSSYEQYF. In DNA form, the CDR3 reads TGTGCCAGCAGTTACTCGTCTAGCAGCTACGAGCAGTACTTC. This chain uses TRBV6-6 with TRBJ2-7; possibly TRBD2 for D (5 bases). Between the trimmed V and J ends, which lost 0 bases and 3 bases, there was a span of 9 bases. The CDR3 runs to 14 residues. Germline CDR1 MNHNY, CDR2 SVGAGI (reference sequence).

By share, this clonotype ranks as medium-sized (0.01 to 0.1%). The chain joins TRBV28 to TRBJ1-5; no definite D call. Germline V gene data show CDR1 as MDHEN and CDR2 as SYDVKM. The CDR3 length is 14 residues. V was cut by 2 bases and J by 2 bases, with 7 bases left in between. The CDR3: CASSLTGGNQPQHF. The DNA for the CDR3 is TGTGCCAGCAGTTTAACTGGGGGCAATCAGCCCCAGCATTTT.

This clonotype is medium-sized within its sample. DNA of the CDR3: TGCGCCAGCAGCTTAAGTGGGAACAGCTTTCAAGAGACCCAGTACTTC. Translated: CASSLSGNSFQETQYF. The chain carries TRBV5-1 and TRBJ2-5, with D unclear. Germline V gene sequence: CDR1 SGHRS, CDR2 YFSETQ. This CDR3 is 16 amino acids long. The V and J ends lost 2 bases and 2 bases respectively, with 16 bases between them.

By its share, this clonotype is medium-sized (0.01 to 0.1%). The J gene is TRBJ2-5, the V gene TRBV5-1; 7 nucleotides line up with TRBD1. After removal of 5 bases from V and 4 bases from J, the junction contained 5 bases not matched to a gene. Germline CDR1 and CDR2: SGHRS and YFSETQ. There are 13 residues in the CDR3. The CDR3 reads CASSSGTAETQYF. The CDR3 DNA sequence: TGCGCCAGCAGTTCCGGGACAGCAGAGACCCAGTACTTC.

This clonotype was observed at least ten times. CDR3 residues: CASSPPNRGNTGELFF. The CDR3 DNA follows: TGTGCCAGCTCACCACCGAACAGGGGGAACACCGGGGAGCTGTTTTTT. The rearrangement joins TRBV18 to TRBJ2-2; the match to TRBD1 covers 7 bases. The CDR3 runs 16 residues. Trimming at V came to 0 bases and at J to 1 base, leaving 2 bases not matched to a gene. The germline gives CDR1 KGHSH, CDR2 LQKENI.

This clonotype came up many times. The chain recombines TRBV5-6 with TRBJ2-5; 10 bases align to TRBD2. Germline V gives CDR1 SGHDT, CDR2 YYEEEE. Losses at the gene ends were 0 bases for V and 5 bases for J; bases not matched to a gene: 7. This CDR3 has 16 amino acids. The CDR3 DNA follows: TGTGCCAGCAGCTTGGCCGGGACTAGCGTGGTGGAGACCCAGTACTTC. It translates to CASSLAGTSVVETQYF.

In its sample, this clonotype is medium-sized (0.01 to 0.1%). The genes are TRBV19 and TRBJ1-5, with 11 bases matching TRBD1. This CDR3 has 16 residues. The V and J ends lost 4 bases and 1 base, in that order; junction bases with no gene match: 3. The germline gives CDR1 LNHDA, CDR2 SQIVND (reference sequence). The CDR3 loop is CASSRTGGASNQPQHF. The CDR3 DNA follows: TGTGCCAGTAGTAGGACAGGGGGCGCGAGCAATCAGCCCCAGCATTTT.

This clonotype rates as medium-sized. This chain joins TRBV12-3 or TRBV12-4 and TRBJ2-3; D gene uncertain. The CDR3 runs 12 residues. Deletions cut 1 base from V and 5 bases from J, with 4 bases between. DNA of the CDR3: TGTGCCAGCAGTTTAGGGGGAGATACGCAGTATTTT. This translates into CASSLGGDTQYF.

This clonotype counts as medium-sized. The chain couples TRBV3-1 to TRBJ1-1; D is ambiguous. Trimming pared 1 base from V and 1 base from J, leaving 13 bases between. The germline V gene has CDR1 LGHDT and CDR2 YNNKEL (reference sequence). CDR3 size: 16 residues. Here the CDR3 DNA reads TGTGCCAGCAGCCAAGTTACACTCGACGGGAACACTGAAGCTTTCTTT. Translation gives CASSQVTLDGNTEAFF.

This clonotype rates as medium-sized. This chain joins TRBV5-4 and TRBJ1-2, with D uncertain. V lost 0 bases and J lost 1, with 7 bases in between. The length of the CDR3 is 14 residues. Germline CDR1 SGHNT, CDR2 YYREEE (reference sequence). The CDR3 spells CASSLDGHNYGYTF. CDR3 coding DNA: TGTGCCAGCAGCTTGGACGGTCATAACTATGGCTACACCTTC.

This clonotype ranks as medium-sized. This sequence joins TRBV19 and TRBJ1-5, with a tentative D call TRBD1 (6 bases). Germline CDR1 is LNHDA and CDR2 is SQIVND (reference sequence). The CDR3 length is 16 residues. V lost 7 bases to trimming and J lost 4 bases, with 20 bases between them. The CDR3 DNA sequence: TGTGCCAGTACCGACAAAGGGGGAGTCGGAAATCAGCCCCAGCATTTT. Protein: CASTDKGGVGNQPQHF.